A selection of T cell receptor beta chains follows, all from one sample in a study of T cell changes during pregnancy in multiple sclerosis. Sequenced by immunoSEQ multiplex PCR; TCRdb stores in-frame clones only, minus some. Among some 90,000 clones listed, about 92% were seen once. The material was peripheral blood, obtained in the first trimester of pregnancy. These receptors all stem from a female donor with multiple sclerosis, enrolled in a pregnancy study. Each CDR3 is given with its conserved first and last residue. Fields, in order: clone size, J gene, V gene, D gene, CDR3 DNA, CDR3 protein. The D gene is left open where the match is weak. The listing skips clone size in some rows; elsewhere it reads once, few, many or a size class.

>NA|TRBJ2-1|TRBV27|TRBD2
TGTGCCAGCAGTTTTCGTCGGGAGGGATCGGGTGAGCAGTTCTTC
CASSFRREGSGEQFF
>NA|TRBJ1-1|TRBV28|NA
TGTGCCAGCGGACAGACCTACACTGAAGCTTTCTTT
CASGQTYTEAFF
>NA|TRBJ2-7|TRBV2|TRBD2
TGTGCCAGCAGGGGACTAGCGGGTGGGCCCTACGAGCAGTACTTC
CASRGLAGGPYEQYF
>NA|TRBJ2-7|TRBV5-6|NA
TGTGCCAGCAGCTTCAATCGCAGGGCGTACGAGCAGTACTTC
CASSFNRRAYEQYF
>NA|TRBJ2-7|TRBV5-1|TRBD1
TGCGCCAGCAGCTCGAACGGGGACAGGGGCGAGCAGTACTTC
CASSSNGDRGEQYF
>NA|TRBJ2-5|TRBV25-1|TRBD2
TGTGCCAGCTCGGGGGGGGAGACCCAGTACTTC
CASSGGETQYF
>NA|TRBJ2-7|TRBV7-6|NA
TGTGCCAGCAGCTTAGCAGACTCCCCCCTCTACGAGCAGTACTTC
CASSLADSPLYEQYF
>NA|TRBJ2-2|TRBV12-1|NA
TGTGCCAGCAGCCTCCCCCGGGACAGGGGGAACACCGGGGAGCTGTTTTTT
CASSLPRDRGNTGELFF
>NA|TRBJ2-7|TRBV25-1|TRBD1
TGTGCCAGCAGTGAGGCGACAGGGCCTGACAGCGAGCAGTACTTC
CASSEATGPDSEQYF
>few|TRBJ2-7|TRBV9|NA
TGTGCCAGCAGCCCCAGAGGGTCAGGGAGGTCCTACGAGCAGTACTTC
CASSPRGSGRSYEQYF
>NA|TRBJ1-1|TRBV19|NA
TGTGCCAGTAGTCCCGGGGGGCCGAACACTGAAGCTTTCTTT
CASSPGGPNTEAFF
>NA|TRBJ2-7|TRBV27|NA
TGTGCCAGCAGTTCCTACAGGGCCCGCTCCTACGAGCAGTACTTC
CASSSYRARSYEQYF
>once|TRBJ2-2|TRBV21-1|NA
TGTGCCAGCAGCAATGGGATAGCGGGAGACACCGGGGAGCTGTTTTTT
CASSNGIAGDTGELFF
>NA|TRBJ1-1|TRBV28|NA
TGTGCCAGCAGTTTATTAGTGGCCTTTGGGGGCGCTCTGCGTTTGACTGAAGCTTTCTTT
CASSLLVAFGGALRLTEAFF
>NA|TRBJ2-1|TRBV6-1|NA
TGTGCCAGCAGTGAAAGAGGGGGGGGTTACAATGAGCAGTTCTTC
CASSERGGGYNEQFF
>few|TRBJ2-1|TRBV9|TRBD2
TGTGCCAGCAGCGCCGCGGGAGGCTCCTACAATGAGCAGTTCTTC
CASSAAGGSYNEQFF
>NA|TRBJ1-1|TRBV2|NA
TGTGCCAGCAGTGAGGAGGGAGACGGCAAAGCTTTCTTT
CASSEEGDGKAFF
>NA|TRBJ1-5|TRBV27|NA
TGTGCCAGCAGGCCTCTTCCGGGTTATCAGCCCCAGCATTTT
CASRPLPGYQPQHF
>NA|TRBJ1-2|TRBV19|NA
TGTGCCAGTAGTATAGCCCGGGGAGCTAACTATGGCTACACCTTC
CASSIARGANYGYTF
>few|TRBJ2-7|TRBV5-1|TRBD2
TGCGCCAGCAGCCGGCCCACTAGCGGGAGTGTCCCCTACGAGCAGTACTTC
CASSRPTSGSVPYEQYF
>NA|TRBJ1-1|TRBV5-1|TRBD1
TGCGCCAGCAGCTGGAGTCGGGACAGGGTTAACACTGAAGCTTTCTTT
CASSWSRDRVNTEAFF
>NA|TRBJ2-7|TRBV19|TRBD2
TGTGCCAGTAGCCCCGCCCCCCTAGCGGGGGACTCCTACGAGCAGTACTTC
CASSPAPLAGDSYEQYF
>NA|TRBJ2-7|TRBV27|TRBD2
TGTGCCAGCAGCCGGACTAGCGGGTATGACCCCTACGAGCAGTACTTC
CASSRTSGYDPYEQYF